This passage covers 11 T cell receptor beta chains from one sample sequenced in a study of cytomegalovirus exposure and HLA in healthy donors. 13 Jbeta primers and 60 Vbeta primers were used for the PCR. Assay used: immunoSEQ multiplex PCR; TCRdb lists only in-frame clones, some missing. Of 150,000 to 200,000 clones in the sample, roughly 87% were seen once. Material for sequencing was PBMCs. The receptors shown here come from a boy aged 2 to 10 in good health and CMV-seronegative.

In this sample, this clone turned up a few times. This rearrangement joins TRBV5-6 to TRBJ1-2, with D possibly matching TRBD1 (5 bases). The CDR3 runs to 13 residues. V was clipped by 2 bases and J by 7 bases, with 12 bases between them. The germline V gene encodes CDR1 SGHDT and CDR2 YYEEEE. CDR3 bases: TGTGCCAGCAGCTTTGCAGGGCCCTCTGGCTACACCTTC. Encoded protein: CASSFAGPSGYTF.

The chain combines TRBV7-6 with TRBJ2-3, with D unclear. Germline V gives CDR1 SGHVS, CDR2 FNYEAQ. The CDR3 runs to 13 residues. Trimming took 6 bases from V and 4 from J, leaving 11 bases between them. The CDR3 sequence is CASRSYTADTQYF. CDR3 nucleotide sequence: TGTGCCAGCAGATCTTACACCGCAGATACGCAGTATTTT.

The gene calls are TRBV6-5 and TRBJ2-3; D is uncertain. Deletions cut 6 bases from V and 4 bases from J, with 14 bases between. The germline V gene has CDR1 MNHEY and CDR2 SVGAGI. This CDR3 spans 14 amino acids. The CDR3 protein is CASRTRATSDTQYF. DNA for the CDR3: TGTGCCAGCAGAACCCGCGCGACTTCAGATACGCAGTATTTT.

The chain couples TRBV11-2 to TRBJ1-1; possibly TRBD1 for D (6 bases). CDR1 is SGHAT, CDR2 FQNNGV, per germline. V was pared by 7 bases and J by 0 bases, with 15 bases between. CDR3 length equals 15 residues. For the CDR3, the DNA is TGTGCCAGCACGGGACAAATACTTATGAACACTGAAGCTTTCTTT. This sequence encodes CASTGQILMNTEAFF.

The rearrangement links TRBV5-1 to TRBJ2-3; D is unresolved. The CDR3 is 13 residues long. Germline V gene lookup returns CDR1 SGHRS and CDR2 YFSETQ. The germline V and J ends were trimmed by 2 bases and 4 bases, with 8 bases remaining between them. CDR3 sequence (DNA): TGCGCCAGCAGCTTTTCCAGCGCAGATACGCAGTATTTT. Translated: CASSFSSADTQYF. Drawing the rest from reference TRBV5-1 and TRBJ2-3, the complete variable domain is KAGVTQTPRYLIKTRGQQVTLSCSPISGHRSVSWYQQTPGQGLQFLFEYFSETQRNKGNFPGRFSGRQFSNSRSEMNVSTLELGDSALYLCASSFSSADTQYFGPGTRLTVL.

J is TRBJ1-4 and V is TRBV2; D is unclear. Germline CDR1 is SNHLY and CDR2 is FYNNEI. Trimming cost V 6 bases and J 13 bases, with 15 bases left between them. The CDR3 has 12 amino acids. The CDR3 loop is CASRPDTKGLFF. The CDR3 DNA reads TGTGCCAGCAGGCCAGACACCAAAGGACTGTTTTTT.

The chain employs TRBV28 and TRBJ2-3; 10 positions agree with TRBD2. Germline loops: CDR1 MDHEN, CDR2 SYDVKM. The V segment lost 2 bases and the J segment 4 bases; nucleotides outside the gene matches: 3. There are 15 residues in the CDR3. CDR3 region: CASSLSGGDADTQYF. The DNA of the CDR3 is TGTGCCAGCAGTTTAAGCGGGGGGGACGCAGATACGCAGTATTTT.

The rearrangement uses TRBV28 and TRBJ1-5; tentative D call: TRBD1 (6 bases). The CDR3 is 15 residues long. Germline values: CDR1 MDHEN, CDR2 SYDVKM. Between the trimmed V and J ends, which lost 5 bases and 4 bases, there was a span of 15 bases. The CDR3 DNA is TGTGCCAGCAGTCGACAGGCCAGCGTTAATCAGCCCCAGCATTTT. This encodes CASSRQASVNQPQHF.

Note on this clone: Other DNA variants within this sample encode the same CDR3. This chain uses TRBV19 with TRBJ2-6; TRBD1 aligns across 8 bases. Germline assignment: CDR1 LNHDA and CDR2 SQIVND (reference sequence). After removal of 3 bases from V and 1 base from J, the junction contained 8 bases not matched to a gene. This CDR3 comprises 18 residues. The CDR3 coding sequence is TGTGCCAGTAGTATGCGGACAGGGACCGCTTCTGGGGCCAACGTCCTGACTTTC. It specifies CASSMRTGTASGANVLTF.

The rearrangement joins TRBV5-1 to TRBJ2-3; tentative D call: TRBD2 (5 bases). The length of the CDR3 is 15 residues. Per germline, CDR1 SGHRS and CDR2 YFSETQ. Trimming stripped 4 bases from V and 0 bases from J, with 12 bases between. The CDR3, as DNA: TGCGCCAGCAGCACTAGGACCGGCAGCACAGATACGCAGTATTTT. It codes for CASSTRTGSTDTQYF. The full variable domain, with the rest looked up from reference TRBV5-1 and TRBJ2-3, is KAGVTQTPRYLIKTRGQQVTLSCSPISGHRSVSWYQQTPGQGLQFLFEYFSETQRNKGNFPGRFSGRQFSNSRSEMNVSTLELGDSALYLCASSTRTGSTDTQYFGPGTRLTVL.

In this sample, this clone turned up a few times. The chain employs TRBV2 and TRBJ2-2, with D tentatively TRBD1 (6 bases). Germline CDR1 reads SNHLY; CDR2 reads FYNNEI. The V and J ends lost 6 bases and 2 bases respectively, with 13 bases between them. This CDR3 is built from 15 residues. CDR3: CASRGRTANTGELFF. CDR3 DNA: TGTGCCAGCAGGGGTAGGACAGCTAACACCGGGGAGCTGTTTTTT.